The 4 T cell receptor beta chains below all came from one sample that was sequenced in a study of Graves' ophthalmopathy and Graves' hyperthyroidism. Amplification of the TCR beta CDR3 regions used RNA transcripts (as template). HTBI-primed first-round RT-PCR preceded second-round multiplex PCR. MiXCR, applied by TCRdb to the multiplex PCR reads, yields one record per CDR3 protein. The sample lists just over 400,000 distinct CDR3 sequences, around 21% seen once, with 2.5% to 3% in the top ten. The sample consisted of peripheral blood. Receptors originate from a young woman with stable Graves' hyperthyroidism.

This clonotype showed up many times. As DNA, the CDR3 is TGTGCCAGCAGCCAGGCCCGTTACGAGCAGTACTTC. Residues: CASSQARYEQYF. The rearrangement links TRBV3-1 to TRBJ2-7; D ambiguous. Germline CDR1 LGHDT, CDR2 YNNKEL (reference sequence). The CDR3 extends over 12 amino acids. Trimming took 3 bases from V and 4 from J, leaving 7 bases between them.

This clonotype was counted many times. The rearrangement links TRBV6-2 or TRBV6-3 to TRBJ1-1, with TRBD1 as a possible D gene (6 bases). Germline-derived CDR1 and CDR2 are MNHEY and SVGEGT. The germline V and J ends were trimmed by 6 bases and 0 bases, with 11 bases remaining between them. The CDR3 runs to 14 residues. As DNA, the CDR3 is TGTGCCAGCAGGAGCGACAGGTTGAACACTGAAGCTTTCTTT. Protein product: CASRSDRLNTEAFF.

This clonotype was detected only a few times. CDR3 DNA: TGTGCCAGCAGTTCGCCCGGACTAGGTTTTGGGACCCAGTACTTC. Its translation is CASSSPGLGFGTQYF. The genes are TRBV27 and TRBJ2-5; 7 bases fit TRBD2. CDR3 length: 15 amino acids. V lost 4 bases and J lost 7; bases outside the gene matches: 12. Germline V gene data show CDR1 as MNHEY and CDR2 as SMNVEV (reference sequence).

This clonotype was observed at least ten times. The rearrangement joins TRBV7-2 to TRBJ2-7; D gene unclear. V lost 3 bases to trimming and J lost 6 bases, with 9 bases between them. Per germline, CDR1 SGHTA and CDR2 FQGNSA. The CDR3 sequence is 12 residues long. DNA of the CDR3: TGTGCCAGCAGCTTGCCCGGGTTCGAGCAGTACTTC. It yields the protein CASSLPGFEQYF.